This TCR beta chain was recovered during a study of blood T cell repertoires in COVID-19. V dropped 6 bases and J dropped 10 bases, with 12 bases sitting between them. The CDR3 spans 11 residues. Here immunoSEQ multiplex PCR was the method, and the copy in TCRdb shows in-frame clones only, minus some. Among 150,000 to 200,000 clones, more than 75% were seen once, and the ten largest hold 13% to 15%. This TCR was sampled from a man in his fifties or sixties who had been exposed to COVID-19. The chain has TRBV12-3 or TRBV12-4 and TRBJ1-1; possible D gene TRBD1, 5 bases. Sequencing input: PBMCs or T cells enriched from blood (not recorded which). The DNA for the CDR3 is TGTGCCAGCAGCCCAGGGATAGTAGCTTTCTTT. Translated: CASSPGIVAFF.